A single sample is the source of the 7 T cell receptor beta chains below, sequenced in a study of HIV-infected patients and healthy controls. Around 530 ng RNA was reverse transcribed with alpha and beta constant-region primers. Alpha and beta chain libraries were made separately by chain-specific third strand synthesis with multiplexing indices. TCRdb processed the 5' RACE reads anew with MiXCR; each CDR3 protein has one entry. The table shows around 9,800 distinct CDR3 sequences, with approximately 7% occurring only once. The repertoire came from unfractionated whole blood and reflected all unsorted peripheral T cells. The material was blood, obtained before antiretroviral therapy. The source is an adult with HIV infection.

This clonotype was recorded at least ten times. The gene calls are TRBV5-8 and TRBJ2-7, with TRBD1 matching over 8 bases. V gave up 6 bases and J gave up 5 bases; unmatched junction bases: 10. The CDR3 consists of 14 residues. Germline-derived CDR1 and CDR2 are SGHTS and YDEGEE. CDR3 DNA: TGTGCCAGCAAGCCCGGACAGGGTCCTCACGAGCAGTACTTC. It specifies CASKPGQGPHEQYF.

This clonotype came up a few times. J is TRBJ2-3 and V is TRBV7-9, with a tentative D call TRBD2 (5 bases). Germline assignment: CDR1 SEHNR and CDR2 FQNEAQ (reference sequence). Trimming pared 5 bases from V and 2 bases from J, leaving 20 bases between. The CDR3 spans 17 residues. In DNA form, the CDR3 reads TGTGCCAGCAGCCCGTACAGCCGGGATTCTTCCACAGATACGCAGTATTTT. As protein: CASSPYSRDSSTDTQYF.

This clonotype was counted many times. CDR3 nucleotide sequence: TGTGCCAGCAGCTTAGGACAGGAACGCCATGAAAAACTGTTTTTT. Amino acids: CASSLGQERHEKLFF. This chain joins TRBV7-9 and TRBJ1-4; possible D gene TRBD1, 6 bases. Germline CDR1 SEHNR, CDR2 FQNEAQ (reference sequence). Trimming removed 1 base at V and 6 bases at J, with 12 bases between. The CDR3 has 15 amino acids. Looking up the rest from reference TRBV7-9 and TRBJ1-4 gives the full variable domain: DTGVSQNPRHKITKRGQNVTFRCDPISEHNRLYWYRQTLGQGPEFLTYFQNEAQLEKSRLLSDRFSAERPKGSFSTLEIQRTEQGDSAMYLCASSLGQERHEKLFFGSGTQLSVL.

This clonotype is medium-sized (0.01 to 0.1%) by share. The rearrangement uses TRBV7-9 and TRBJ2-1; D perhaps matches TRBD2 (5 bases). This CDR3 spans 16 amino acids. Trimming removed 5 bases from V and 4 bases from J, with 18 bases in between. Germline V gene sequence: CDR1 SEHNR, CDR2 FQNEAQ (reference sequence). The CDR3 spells CASSPWGADPYNEQFF. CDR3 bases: TGTGCCAGCAGCCCCTGGGGAGCTGACCCATACAATGAGCAGTTCTTC. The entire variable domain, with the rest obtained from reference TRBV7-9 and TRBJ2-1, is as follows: DTGVSQNPRHKITKRGQNVTFRCDPISEHNRLYWYRQTLGQGPEFLTYFQNEAQLEKSRLLSDRFSAERPKGSFSTLEIQRTEQGDSAMYLCASSPWGADPYNEQFFGPGTRLTVL.

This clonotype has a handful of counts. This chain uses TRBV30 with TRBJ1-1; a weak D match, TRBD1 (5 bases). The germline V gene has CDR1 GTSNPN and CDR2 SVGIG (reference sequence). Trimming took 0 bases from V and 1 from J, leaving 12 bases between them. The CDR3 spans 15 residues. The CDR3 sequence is CAWSVRYGGNTEAFF. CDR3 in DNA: TGTGCCTGGAGTGTACGGTATGGGGGGAACACTGAAGCTTTCTTT.

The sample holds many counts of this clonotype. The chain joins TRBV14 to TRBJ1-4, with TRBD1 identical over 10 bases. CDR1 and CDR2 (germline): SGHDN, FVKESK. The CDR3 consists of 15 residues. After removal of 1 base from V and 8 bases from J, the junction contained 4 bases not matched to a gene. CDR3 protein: CASSQAGTGAEKLFF. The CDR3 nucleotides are TGTGCCAGCAGCCAAGCCGGGACAGGGGCCGAAAAACTGTTTTTT.

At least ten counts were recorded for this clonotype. The DNA for the CDR3 is TGTGCCACCAGGGCGAACGGACGGAGCACCGGGGAGCTGTTTTTT. Translated, it gives CATRANGRSTGELFF. This chain uses TRBV24-1 with TRBJ2-2; D not certain. Germline V gene data show CDR1 as KGHDR and CDR2 as SFDVKD. Trimming removed 7 bases from V and 4 bases from J, with 15 bases in between. There are 15 residues in the CDR3.